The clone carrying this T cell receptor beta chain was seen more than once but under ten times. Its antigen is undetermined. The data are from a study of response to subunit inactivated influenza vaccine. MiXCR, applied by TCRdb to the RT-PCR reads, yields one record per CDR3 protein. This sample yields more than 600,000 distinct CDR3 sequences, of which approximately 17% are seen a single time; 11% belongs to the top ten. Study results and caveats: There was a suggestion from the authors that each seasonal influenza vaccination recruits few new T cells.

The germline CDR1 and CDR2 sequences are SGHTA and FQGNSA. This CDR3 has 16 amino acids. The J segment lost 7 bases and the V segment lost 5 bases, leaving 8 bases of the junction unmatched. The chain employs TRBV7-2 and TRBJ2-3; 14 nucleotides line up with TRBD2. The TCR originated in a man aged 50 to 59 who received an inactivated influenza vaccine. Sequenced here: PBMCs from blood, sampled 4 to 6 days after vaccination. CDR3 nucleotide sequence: TGTGCCAGCAGCAAAGCCGGGACTAGCGGGAGTAATACGCAGTATTTT. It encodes CASSKAGTSGSNTQYF.